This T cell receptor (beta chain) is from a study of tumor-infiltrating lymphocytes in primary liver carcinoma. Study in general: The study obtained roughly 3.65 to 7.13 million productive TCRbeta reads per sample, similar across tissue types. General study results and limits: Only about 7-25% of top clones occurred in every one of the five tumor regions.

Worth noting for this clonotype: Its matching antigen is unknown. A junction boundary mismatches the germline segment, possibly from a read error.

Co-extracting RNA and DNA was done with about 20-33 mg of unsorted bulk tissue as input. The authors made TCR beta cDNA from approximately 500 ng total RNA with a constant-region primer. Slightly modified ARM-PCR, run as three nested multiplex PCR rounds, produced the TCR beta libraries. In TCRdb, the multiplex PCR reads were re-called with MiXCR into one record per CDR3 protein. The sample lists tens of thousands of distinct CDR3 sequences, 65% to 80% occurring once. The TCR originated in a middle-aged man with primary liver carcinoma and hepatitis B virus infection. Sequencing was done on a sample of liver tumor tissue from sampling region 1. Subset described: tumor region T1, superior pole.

The CDR3 is CCASTRVLLSSYEQYF. CDR3 nucleotide sequence: TGCTGTGCCTCGACCCGGGTCCTTTTAAGCTCCTACGAGCAGTACTTC. The J gene is TRBJ2-7, the V gene TRBV20-1; no definite D call. From germline, CDR1 is DFQATT and CDR2 SNEGSKA (reference sequence). The CDR3 has 16 amino acids.